This TCR beta chain comes out of a study of cytomegalovirus exposure and HLA in healthy donors. Study at large: HLA-typed donors contributed around 88 million unique TCRs, which were held in an early data release.

Trimming cost V 3 bases and J 7 bases, with 6 bases left between them. The CDR3 contains 11 residues. Germline V gene sequence: CDR1 DFQATT, CDR2 SNEGSKA (reference sequence). The PCR used 60 Vbeta and 13 Jbeta primers. Sequenced by immunoSEQ multiplex PCR; TCRdb stores in-frame clones only, minus some. The table has some 150,000 clones, roughly 80% seen once. This clone was recorded a few times. The target antigen is unknown. General observations from the study: Researchers reported from a later analysis that most CMV-associated TCR beta chains appeared HLA-restricted. Sequencing artifact likely explains a cluster of highly shared sequence variants.

Material: PBMCs. The chain carries TRBV20-1 and TRBJ2-2; the D gene is possibly TRBD1 (6 bases). The clonotype was recovered from a man aged 25-40 years in good health and CMV-seronegative. CDR3 sequence reads: CSARGHGELFF. The CDR3 DNA is TGCAGTGCTAGGGGACACGGGGAGCTGTTTTTT.